Each of the 23 T cell receptor beta chains below was sequenced from the same sample in a study of blood T cell dynamics during melanoma immunotherapy. Regarding time point: pre-treatment baseline. Using immunoSEQ multiplex PCR, the repertoire was profiled, and TCRdb retains in-frame clones only, with some absent. Among over 10,000 clones listed, 92% were seen once. Sequences were derived from effector memory CD8+ T cells from blood, sampled from a patient treated with checkpoint blockade. The receptors shown here come from a human donor with melanoma.

This chain joins TRBV7-8 and TRBJ2-7, with a tentative D call TRBD1 (7 bases). The CDR3 extends over 14 amino acids. CDR1 is SGHVS and CDR2 is FQNEAQ in the germline V gene. Trimming removed 2 bases at V and 3 bases at J, with 11 bases between. The CDR3 is CASSLSRGDYEQYF. The CDR3 region has the DNA TGTGCCAGCAGCTTATCCAGGGGGGACTACGAGCAGTACTTC.

V gene TRBV27 combines with J gene TRBJ2-1; 8 bases match TRBD2. V shed 7 bases, J shed 9 bases, and the junction held 11 bases outside the gene matches. This CDR3 region has 14 residues. Germline CDR1 is MNHEY and CDR2 is SMNVEV (reference sequence). This CDR3 is CASTTEREWGEQFF. Here the CDR3 DNA reads TGTGCCAGCACCACGGAGCGGGAGTGGGGTGAGCAGTTCTTC.

This chain uses TRBV29-1 with TRBJ1-2; TRBD1 matches 7 bases. The germline V gene encodes CDR1 SQVTM and CDR2 ANQGSEA. This CDR3 is 12 amino acids long. Trimming at V came to 7 bases and at J to 8 bases, leaving 10 bases not matched to a gene. The CDR3 protein is CSAQGARGGYTF. The CDR3 DNA reads TGCAGCGCCCAAGGGGCCAGGGGGGGCTACACCTTC.

The chain joins TRBV2 to TRBJ2-1; D ambiguous. Germline loops: CDR1 SNHLY, CDR2 FYNNEI. Trimming took 5 bases from V and 9 from J, leaving 11 bases between them. There are 12 residues in the CDR3. The chain's CDR3 is CASSHWSGEQFF. In nucleotides, the CDR3 is TGTGCCAGCAGTCACTGGTCGGGTGAGCAGTTCTTC.

This chain joins TRBV20-1 and TRBJ2-1; the D gene is possibly TRBD1 (5 bases). The CDR3 runs to 10 residues. V was cut by 6 bases and J by 7 bases, with 7 bases left in between. The germline V gene has CDR1 DFQATT and CDR2 SNEGSKA (reference sequence). The CDR3 protein is CSAPGNEQFF. The CDR3 DNA reads TGCAGTGCCCCAGGGAATGAGCAGTTCTTC.

This clone was seen only once. The chain joins TRBV6-4 to TRBJ1-2, with D perhaps TRBD1 (6 bases). CDR3 length: 15 amino acids. Germline V CDR1 and CDR2: MRHNA, SNTAGT. V lost 5 bases and J 0 bases, leaving 13 bases between the germline ends. CDR3 in amino acids: CASSPSGATNYGYTF. DNA of the CDR3: TGTGCCAGCAGTCCATCAGGGGCGACTAACTATGGCTACACCTTC.

V gene TRBV19 combines with J gene TRBJ2-5, with TRBD1 as a possible D gene (6 bases). The end of the DNA is better explained by TRBJ2-7, so the J call may be wrong. Germline loops: CDR1 LNHDA, CDR2 SQIVND (reference sequence). CDR3 size: 13 residues. The CDR3 is CASRLAGDYEQYF. The CDR3 coding sequence is TGTGCCAGTAGGTTGGCAGGGGACTACGAGCAGTACTTC.

The V call is TRBV28, the J call TRBJ2-6, with D uncertain. From germline, CDR1 is MDHEN and CDR2 SYDVKM. The CDR3 totals 15 residues. The V and J ends lost 1 base and 4 bases respectively, with 8 bases between them. CDR3 DNA: TGTGCCAGCAGTTTATCGGCAGAAGGGGCCAACGTCCTGACTTTC. It specifies CASSLSAEGANVLTF.

The chain recombines TRBV7-8 with TRBJ1-5; the D gene is possibly TRBD1 (6 bases). This CDR3 has 16 amino acids. Trimming shortened V by 1 base and J by 6 bases, and 16 bases separated the two germline ends. Per germline, CDR1 SGHVS and CDR2 FQNEAQ. This CDR3 is CASSLVVGARGQPQHF. The DNA for the CDR3 is TGTGCCAGCAGCTTAGTTGTGGGGGCCCGGGGTCAGCCCCAGCATTTT.

The V call is TRBV9, the J call TRBJ2-5; perhaps D is TRBD1 or TRBD2 (6 bases each). The length of the CDR3 is 15 residues. The V gene's germline CDR1 is SGDLS and CDR2 YYNGEE. Trimming removed 2 bases from V and 1 base from J, with 12 bases in between. As DNA, the CDR3 is TGTGCCAGCAGCGTGGGGGGCGGAACCCAAGAGACCCAGTACTTC. Amino acid sequence: CASSVGGGTQETQYF. Complete variable domain (other parts from reference TRBV9 and TRBJ2-5): DSGVTQTPKHLITATGQRVTLRCSPRSGDLSVYWYQQSLDQGLQFLIQYYNGEERAKGNILERFSAQQFPDLHSELNLSSLELGDSALYFCASSVGGGTQETQYFGPGTRLLVL.

The gene calls are TRBV27 and TRBJ2-5; possible D gene TRBD2, 6 bases. The V and J ends lost 7 bases and 5 bases respectively, with 14 bases between them. Looked up from germline, CDR1 is MNHEY and CDR2 is SMNVEV (reference sequence). The CDR3 covers 13 residues. The CDR3 loop is CASTPSAGETQYF. The CDR3 DNA reads as TGTGCCAGCACCCCCTCCGCGGGGGAGACCCAGTACTTC.

J is TRBJ1-1 and V is TRBV28; 12 bases are shared with TRBD1. Germline trimming cut 4 bases from V and 8 bases from J; bases unmatched to any gene: 2. Germline CDR1 is MDHEN and CDR2 is SYDVKM. CDR3 length equals 13 residues. The CDR3 coding sequence is TGTGCCAGCAGTTCCGGGACAGGGGGCGAAGCTTTCTTT. As protein: CASSSGTGGEAFF.

The chain has TRBV4-1 and TRBJ2-1; 14 nucleotides line up with TRBD2. J lost 9 bases, V lost 0 bases, and 4 bases had no gene match. Germline V gene sequence: CDR1 MGHRA, CDR2 YSYEKL. The CDR3 has 16 amino acids. The CDR3 spells CASSQDIGLAGGEQFF. As DNA, the CDR3 is TGCGCCAGCAGCCAAGATATTGGACTAGCGGGAGGTGAGCAGTTCTTC.

This chain joins TRBV2 and TRBJ1-1, with D hard to call. CDR1 and CDR2 from the germline V gene are SNHLY and FYNNEI. Trimming took off 2 bases at V and 3 bases at J, with 7 bases between the two ends. CDR3 size: 13 residues. CDR3 in DNA: TGTGCCAGCAGTGAAAGCCTATACACTGAAGCTTTCTTT. It encodes CASSESLYTEAFF.

This chain links TRBV4-1 with TRBJ2-7; D might be TRBD1 or TRBD2, each matching 6 bases. V was trimmed by 0 bases and J by 4 bases, leaving 13 bases between them. This CDR3 is built from 15 residues. Germline CDR1 and CDR2: MGHRA and YSYEKL. CDR3 residues: CASSQEDGGGYEQYF. The CDR3 DNA reads TGCGCCAGCAGCCAAGAAGACGGGGGCGGGTACGAGCAGTACTTC.

This chain joins TRBV28 and TRBJ1-5; no clear D gene. The germline CDR1 and CDR2 sequences are MDHEN and SYDVKM. The CDR3 length is 15 residues. V shed 2 bases and J shed 0 bases, with 8 bases lying between them. For the CDR3, the DNA is TGTGCCAGCAGTTTAAGGGCCTCTAGCAATCAGCCCCAGCATTTT. Protein product: CASSLRASSNQPQHF.

The rearrangement links TRBV6-5 to TRBJ1-1, with D possibly matching TRBD1 (5 bases). V dropped 9 bases and J dropped 0 bases, with 11 bases sitting between them. CDR1 MNHEY and CDR2 SVGAGI come from the germline V gene. The CDR3 consists of 13 residues. The CDR3 sequence is CASTLGVNTEAFF. CDR3 bases: TGTGCCAGTACCCTGGGGGTGAACACTGAAGCTTTCTTT.

The chain recombines TRBV5-1 with TRBJ1-1, with D unclear. Trimming cost V 0 bases and J 1 base, with 16 bases left between them. The CDR3 is 17 amino acids. Germline values: CDR1 SGHRS, CDR2 YFSETQ. CDR3 in amino acids: CASSLALLVPGNTEAFF. The CDR3 nucleotides read TGCGCCAGCAGCTTGGCTCTTTTGGTCCCAGGGAACACTGAAGCTTTCTTT.

The chain carries TRBV5-6 and TRBJ2-3; D remains unclear. V was pared by 0 bases and J by 3 bases, with 8 bases between. The germline gives CDR1 SGHDT, CDR2 YYEEEE. CDR3 length: 14 amino acids. The CDR3 region is CASSLGGRTDTQYF. CDR3 bases: TGTGCCAGCAGCTTGGGAGGACGAACAGATACGCAGTATTTT.

The chain has TRBV19 and TRBJ1-1, with unresolved D. Trimming pared 3 bases from V and 0 bases from J, leaving 17 bases between. CDR3 size: 17 residues. Germline loops: CDR1 LNHDA, CDR2 SQIVND (reference sequence). This CDR3 is CASSILYVGGMNTEAFF. The CDR3 DNA is TGTGCCAGTAGTATCCTGTATGTCGGAGGGATGAACACTGAAGCTTTCTTT.

The chain employs TRBV7-6 and TRBJ2-7, with D tentatively TRBD1 (8 bases). The CDR3 runs to 14 residues. Germline assignment: CDR1 SGHVS and CDR2 FNYEAQ. V was trimmed by 5 bases and J by 2 bases, leaving 13 bases between them. DNA of the CDR3: TGTGCCAGCAGCAGCGGGACAGGTGCCTACGAGCAGTACTTC. This sequence encodes CASSSGTGAYEQYF.

The chain's CDR3 is CASSQESGTLNTEAFF. CDR3 DNA: TGTGCCAGCAGCCAAGAAAGCGGGACACTGAACACTGAAGCTTTCTTT. V gene TRBV14 combines with J gene TRBJ1-1, with a possible D match to TRBD1 (6 bases). Deletions cut 0 bases from V and 0 bases from J, with 11 bases between. Looked up from germline, CDR1 is SGHDN and CDR2 is FVKESK. This CDR3 comprises 16 residues.

The rearrangement joins TRBV7-9 to TRBJ2-5, with 7 bases matching TRBD1. Unmatched junction bases numbered 6, after V lost 5 bases and J lost 0 bases. The germline gives CDR1 SEHNR, CDR2 FQNEAQ (reference sequence). The CDR3 has 15 residues. DNA for the CDR3: TGTGCCAGCAGCCCTCCGGGACAGCACCAAGAGACCCAGTACTTC. Its translation is CASSPPGQHQETQYF. Filled out from reference TRBV7-9 and TRBJ2-5, the complete variable domain reads DTGVSQNPRHKITKRGQNVTFRCDPISEHNRLYWYRQTLGQGPEFLTYFQNEAQLEKSRLLSDRFSAERPKGSFSTLEIQRTEQGDSAMYLCASSPPGQHQETQYFGPGTRLLVL.